The subject of this entry is one T cell receptor beta chain. Its specificity is not known. Germline CDR1 is MNHNY and CDR2 is SVGAGI (reference sequence). The CDR3 is 12 amino acids. V lost 10 bases, J lost 1 base, and 4 bases stayed unmatched. The data stem from a study of tumor-infiltrating lymphocytes in localized non-small cell lung cancer. The study's findings and limits: Higher tumor T cell infiltration than in uninvolved lung was supported by TCRbeta sequencing. T-cell fraction did not differ between immunotypes IM1 and IM2. TCR sequencing covered a subset of patients with enough tissue. Each assay used a separate piece of the same tissue.

Assay: immunoSEQ multiplex PCR; the TCRdb copy retains only in-frame clones and omits some. The sample lists about 8,400 clones; 60% to 80% were seen once. The receptor's source is a human donor with non-small cell lung cancer. Material for sequencing was uninvolved lung tissue not adjacent to the tumor. V is TRBV6-6 and J is TRBJ2-7, with 7 bases lining up with TRBD1. In DNA, the CDR3 is TGTGCCACCGGGGACAGATCCTACGAGCAGTACTTC. It is translated as CATGDRSYEQYF.